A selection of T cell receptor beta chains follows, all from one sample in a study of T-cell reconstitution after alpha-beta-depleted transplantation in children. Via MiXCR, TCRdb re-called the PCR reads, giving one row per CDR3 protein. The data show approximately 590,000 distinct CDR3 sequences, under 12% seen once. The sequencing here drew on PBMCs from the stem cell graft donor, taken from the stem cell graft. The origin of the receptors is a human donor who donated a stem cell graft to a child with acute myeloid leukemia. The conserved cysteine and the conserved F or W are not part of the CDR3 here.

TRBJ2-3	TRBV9	ASAQGGTDTQY
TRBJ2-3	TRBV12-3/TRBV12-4	ASSLSHLDTQY
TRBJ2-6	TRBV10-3	AISVGGTSGTSGANVLT
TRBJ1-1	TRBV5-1	ASSLTSGSKNTEAF
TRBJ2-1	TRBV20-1	SAPKPGREQF
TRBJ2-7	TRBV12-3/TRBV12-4	ASSYGDIYYEQY
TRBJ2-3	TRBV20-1	SARDQASRRH
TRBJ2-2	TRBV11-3	ASSSGTGWTTGELF
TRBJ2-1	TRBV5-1	ASSLAGLAGGPGGNEQF
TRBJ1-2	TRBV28	ASSIPWTGYGYT
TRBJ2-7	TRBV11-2	ASSLAGTGRYEQY
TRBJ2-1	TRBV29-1	SPNPGLVGYNEQF
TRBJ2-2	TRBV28	ATVAGVFTGELF
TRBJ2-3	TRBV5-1	ASSLVAGKAGDTQY
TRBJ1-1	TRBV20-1	SARNQGWDTEAF
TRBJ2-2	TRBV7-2	ASSRTSHTGELF
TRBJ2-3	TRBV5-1	ASKGSVADTQY
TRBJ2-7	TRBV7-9	ASSSMNGYEQY
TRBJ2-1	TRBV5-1	ASSILVGPNNEQF
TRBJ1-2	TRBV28	ATGAGGYT
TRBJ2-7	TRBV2	ASSGGTSGIYEQY
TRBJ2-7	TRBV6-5	ASSYSIETGQPYEQY
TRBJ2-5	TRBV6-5	ASSNRYRAQY
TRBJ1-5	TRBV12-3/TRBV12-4	ASSLGGLGPYQPQH
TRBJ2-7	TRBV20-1	SANTLGAVLYEQY
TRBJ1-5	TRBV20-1	SARDAGQGNQPQH
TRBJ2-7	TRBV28	ASSPSIGVREQY
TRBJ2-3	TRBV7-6	ASSLGHIDTQY
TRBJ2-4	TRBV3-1	ASSHGLAGVTKNIQY
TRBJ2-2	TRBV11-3	ASSLEQGTTGELF
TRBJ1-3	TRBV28	ASSFQTRGGNTIY
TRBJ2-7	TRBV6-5	ASSSAGLADYEQY
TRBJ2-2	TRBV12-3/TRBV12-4	ASSRSGRGTGELF
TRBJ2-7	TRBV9	ASSSRAGTSVQY
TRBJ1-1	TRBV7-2	ASSLLTGGVMNTEAF
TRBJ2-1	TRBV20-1	SAERERNEQF
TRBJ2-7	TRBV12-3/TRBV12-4	ASSASGRASGEQY
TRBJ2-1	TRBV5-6	AMSPGQVYNEQF
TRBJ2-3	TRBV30	AWSEGRDTQY
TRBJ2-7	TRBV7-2	ASSIMTRREGVEQY
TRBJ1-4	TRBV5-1	ASSTLGATNEKLF
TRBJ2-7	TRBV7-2	ASSFHYEQY
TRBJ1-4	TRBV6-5	ASSSGTLYEKLF
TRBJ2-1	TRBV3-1	ASSQSLLENEQF